The table lists the clone carrying this T cell receptor (beta chain) with a few counts. The antigen is undetermined. This entry belongs to a study of human T cells and chemical hapten exposure. Findings and caveats of the study: TCRs whose frequency exceeded 1 in 1000 remained the same following DPC sensitization.

Germline assignment: CDR1 SNHLY and CDR2 FYNNEI. V shed 7 bases and J shed 5 bases, with 14 bases lying between them. There are 13 residues in the CDR3. TCRdb reprocessed the RACE reads via MiXCR and lists one record per CDR3 protein. The table has 85,000 to 100,000 distinct CDR3 sequences, 27% seen once. Noted time point: patch test 3, about 24 weeks after DPC sensitization. The treatment: therapeutic diphenylcyclopropenone sensitization with weekly scalp DPC. This specimen consisted of whole blood, obtained in connection with sensitization to the hapten diphenylcyclopropenone (DPC). This receptor was taken from a man aged 40-55 years with alopecia areata. Some clones in this sample may be carry-over from other donors' samples. V and J are TRBV2 and TRBJ1-1, with unresolved D. The CDR3 sequence: CASIPEWETEAFF. In DNA form, the CDR3 reads TGTGCCAGCATTCCCGAATGGGAGACTGAAGCTTTCTTT.